Below, 19 T cell receptor beta chains from the same sample are listed, as sequenced in a study of blood T cells in healthy people across ages (dated by TCRdb to between 2014 and 2017). The library relied on 5' RACE. Instrument on record: Illumina HiSeq 2500. The second PCR ran for about 6 to 11 cycles and used a J-beta primer mix along with a sample-barcoded 5' primer. TCRdb cleaned the public reads at Q25 with fastp, built clones with MiXCR and kept in-frame beta chains. Here each entry gathers all rows of one CDR3 protein and keeps the most common genes and DNA. This sample comprises about 720,000 distinct CDR3 sequences, 22% of them detected only once. Of the sample, about 20% is held by the ten largest clones. The sample was blood. Receptor source: an older man in good health.

This clonotype was counted between two and nine times. The gene calls are TRBV6-5 and TRBJ2-3, with 7 bases lining up with TRBD1. CDR3 length equals 17 residues. Per the germline V gene, CDR1 is MNHEY and CDR2 is SVGAGI. With V trimmed by 2 bases and J by 4 bases, 12 bases remained unmatched. As DNA, the CDR3 is TGTGCCAGCAGTTACCGTCGCGCGACAGGGCGGCCAGATACGCAGTATTTT. This encodes CASSYRRATGRPDTQYF.

This clonotype occurred a few times. This rearrangement joins TRBV12-3 or TRBV12-4 to TRBJ1-5; possible D gene TRBD1, 5 bases. V gave up 1 base and J gave up 6 bases, with 13 bases separating them. The CDR3 runs 15 residues. CDR3 sequence: CASSLGLGGSQPQHF. CDR3 nucleotides: TGTGCCAGCAGTTTAGGACTCGGGGGGTCTCAGCCCCAGCATTTT.

This clonotype was found a few times. V is TRBV27 and J is TRBJ2-5, with 8 bases fitting TRBD1. V was pared by 4 bases and J by 5 bases, with 12 bases of the junction left unmatched. Germline V gene data show CDR1 as MNHEY and CDR2 as SMNVEV (reference sequence). The CDR3 spans 16 residues. The DNA for the CDR3 is TGTGCCAGCAGTTCCCTAATGGCAGGGGGCAGGGAGACCCAGTACTTC. Translation: CASSSLMAGGRETQYF.

The chain couples TRBV20-1 to TRBJ2-2, with D possibly TRBD2 on 6 matching bases. Trimming stripped 3 bases from V and 1 base from J, with 9 bases between. This CDR3 has 14 amino acids. Germline V gives CDR1 DFQATT, CDR2 SNEGSKA (reference sequence). The CDR3 DNA reads TGCAGTGCTAGCCCTAGCGAGAACACCGGGGAGCTGTTTTTT. Translated, it gives CSASPSENTGELFF.

This clonotype appeared a few times. This CDR3 reads CASTPHGVDNYGYTF. In nucleotides, the CDR3 is TGTGCCAGCACCCCTCATGGGGTCGATAACTATGGCTACACCTTC. V is TRBV12-3 or TRBV12-4 and J is TRBJ1-2, with no clear D. This CDR3 spans 15 amino acids. With 7 bases removed from V and 1 base from J, the gap between germline ends came to 16 bases.

The chain links TRBV29-1 to TRBJ2-5; TRBD1 or TRBD2 may be the D gene (7 bases each). With the DNA end fitting TRBJ2-7 better, the J assignment may be wrong. This CDR3 is built from 15 residues. Germline CDR1 is SQVTM and CDR2 is ANQGSEA. The CDR3 bases are TGCAGCGTTGAAGGCGACAGGGAGGGTTACTACGAGCAGTACGTC. This encodes CSVEGDREGYYEQYV.

This clonotype was counted only a few times. The CDR3 is CASSLEGNSGNTIYF. The CDR3 DNA sequence: TGCGCCAGCAGCTTGGAAGGAAACTCTGGAAACACCATATATTTT. The chain carries TRBV5-1 and TRBJ1-3; the D is unclear. This CDR3 region has 15 residues. With 0 bases removed from V and 0 bases from J, the gap between germline ends came to 7 bases. Germline loops: CDR1 SGHRS, CDR2 YFSETQ.

In this sample, this clonotype turned up a few times. V and J are TRBV16 and TRBJ1-2; D is ambiguous. The length of the CDR3 is 15 residues. Deletions cut 4 bases from V and 1 base from J, with 13 bases between. Per germline, CDR1 KGHSY and CDR2 FQNENV. The CDR3 DNA reads TGTGCCAGCAGCCCTTCTGACTTCTTTAACTATGGCTACACCTTC. It translates to CASSPSDFFNYGYTF. The entire variable domain, with the rest obtained from reference TRBV16 and TRBJ1-2, is as follows: GEEVAQTPKHLVRGEGQKAKLYCAPIKGHSYVFWYQQVLKNEFKFLISFQNENVFDETGMPKERFSAKCLPNSPCSLEIQATKLEDSAVYFCASSPSDFFNYGYTFGSGTRLTVV.

This clonotype has a single count. The chain employs TRBV29-1 and TRBJ1-1; D is undetermined. There are 15 residues in the CDR3. The V gene lost 8 bases and the J gene lost 2 bases, with 21 bases spanning the gap. Germline V gene data show CDR1 as SQVTM and CDR2 as ANQGSEA. The CDR3: CSYLPYGALNTEAFF. CDR3 bases: TGCAGCTATCTCCCCTACGGAGCCCTCAACACTGAAGCTTTCTTT.

This clonotype was observed at least ten times. The CDR3 reads CASSRDNYEQYF. The CDR3, as DNA: TGTGCCAGCAGCAGGGACAACTACGAGCAGTACTTC. The chain carries TRBV12-3 or TRBV12-4 and TRBJ2-7; D may be TRBD1 (6 bases). The CDR3 covers 12 residues. V gave up 6 bases and J gave up 3 bases, with 9 bases separating them.

This clonotype has ten or more counts. The chain recombines TRBV19 with TRBJ2-1, with D hard to call. The CDR3 loop spans 12 amino acids. Trimming took off 7 bases at V and 5 bases at J, with 9 bases between the two ends. The germline V gene encodes CDR1 LNHDA and CDR2 SQIVND (reference sequence). This CDR3 is CASMSVNNEQFF. The CDR3 nucleotides are TGTGCCAGTATGTCGGTCAACAATGAGCAGTTCTTC.

This chain connects TRBV29-1 to TRBJ2-5; D is perhaps TRBD2 (6 bases). There are 15 residues in the CDR3. The V and J ends lost 2 bases and 2 bases respectively, with 15 bases between them. Germline V gives CDR1 SQVTM, CDR2 ANQGSEA. The CDR3 reads CSVEWASADQETQYF. CDR3 coding DNA: TGCAGCGTTGAATGGGCTAGCGCAGATCAAGAGACCCAGTACTTC.

This chain joins TRBV12-3 or TRBV12-4 and TRBJ2-1; D unclear. V was pared by 6 bases and J by 9 bases, with 21 bases between. CDR3 length: 15 amino acids. CDR3 amino acids: CASSHGTVGLGEQFF. CDR3 nucleotides: TGTGCCAGCAGCCACGGAACCGTGGGCTTGGGTGAGCAGTTCTTC.

The CDR3 DNA reads as TGTGCCAGCAGCTGGACCCCAGGGACCAAAAACATTCAGTACTTC. Protein sequence: CASSWTPGTKNIQYF. The chain is built from TRBV13 and TRBJ2-4; possible D gene TRBD1, 5 bases. V gave up 4 bases and J gave up 2 bases, with 12 bases separating them. Germline lookup yields CDR1 PRHDT and CDR2 FYEKMQ (reference sequence). The CDR3 extends over 15 amino acids.

The rearrangement joins TRBV10-3 to TRBJ2-3; D is unclear. The CDR3 is made up of 14 amino acids. Germline V gene sequence: CDR1 ENHRY, CDR2 SYGVKD. V gave up 4 bases and J gave up 6 bases, with 14 bases separating them. CDR3 coding DNA: TGTGCCATCAGTGCCAAAACACGGTCGGATACGCAGTATTTT. This encodes CAISAKTRSDTQYF.

CDR3 nucleotides: TGTGCCAGCAGCGTAGCGGGACAGGGAGTTCAAGAGACCCAGTACTTC. This sequence encodes CASSVAGQGVQETQYF. This chain connects TRBV9 to TRBJ2-5; TRBD1 aligns across 9 bases. The CDR3 consists of 16 residues. V was pared by 0 bases and J by 2 bases, with 5 bases of the junction left unmatched. The germline V gene has CDR1 SGDLS and CDR2 YYNGEE.

This clonotype was seen at least ten times. The chain joins TRBV28 to TRBJ2-2; perhaps TRBD2 as D (6 bases). CDR1 is MDHEN, CDR2 SYDVKM, per germline. The V and J ends lost 9 bases and 3 bases respectively, with 17 bases between them. The CDR3 has 15 residues. CDR3 DNA: TGTGCCAGTAAACCTCGGGGACTGGACACCGGGGAGCTGTTTTTT. Translating it yields CASKPRGLDTGELFF.

There are many counts of this clonotype. The J gene is TRBJ2-1, the V gene TRBV20-1, with 14 bases matching TRBD2. The V gene's germline CDR1 is DFQATT and CDR2 SNEGSKA (reference sequence). This CDR3 is built from 17 residues. With 0 bases clipped from V and 7 bases from J, the junction kept 8 bases outside the gene matches. This CDR3 reads CSARDPTSGRAGNEQFF. CDR3 nucleotide sequence: TGCAGTGCTAGAGACCCGACTAGCGGGAGGGCAGGGAATGAGCAGTTCTTC.

The rearrangement links TRBV7-2 to TRBJ2-3; D is undetermined. Trimming pared 4 bases from V and 5 bases from J, leaving 7 bases between. The CDR3 runs 12 residues. Germline V gene lookup returns CDR1 SGHTA and CDR2 FQGNSA. The CDR3 is CASSWRGDTQYF. The CDR3, as DNA: TGTGCCAGCAGCTGGCGCGGAGATACGCAGTATTTT.